A single sample is the source of the 20 T cell receptor beta chains below, sequenced in a study of CD8+ T cells in alopecia areata. The sequencing template was cDNA reverse transcribed from extracted RNA. Assay: immunoSEQ multiplex PCR; the TCRdb copy retains only in-frame clones and omits some. The sample has around 200,000 clones, roughly three fifths seen once. Stated treatment: oral pan-JAK inhibitor, 5-10 mg twice daily. Sequences were derived from CD8+ T cells sorted from blood, sampled at week 24, from a patient treated with tofacitinib. The receptors here all came from a human donor with alopecia areata.

This clone was observed once. The rearrangement uses TRBV6-1 and TRBJ2-7; tentatively, D is TRBD2 (6 bases). Trimming left V 10 bases short and J 1 base short, with 17 bases between. This CDR3 is built from 14 residues. In germline, CDR1 is MNHNS, CDR2 SASEGT. The DNA of the CDR3 is TGTGCCATCCCTATGGGGGGACCTTCCTACGAGCAGTACTTC. Translation gives CAIPMGGPSYEQYF.

The chain combines TRBV7-6 with TRBJ2-5; 9 nucleotides align to TRBD1. This CDR3 spans 15 amino acids. Trimming cost V 4 bases and J 2 bases; bases outside gene matches: 5. The germline V gene encodes CDR1 SGHVS and CDR2 FNYEAQ. The CDR3 loop is CASSSRDRAQETQYF. The CDR3 DNA follows: TGTGCCAGCAGCTCGCGGGACAGGGCTCAAGAGACCCAGTACTTC.

This clone was observed a single time. The rearrangement joins TRBV30 to TRBJ2-1, with no clear D. The germline V gene encodes CDR1 GTSNPN and CDR2 SVGIG (reference sequence). V gave up 2 bases and J gave up 13 bases, with 9 bases separating them. The CDR3 covers 10 residues. CDR3 sequence (DNA): TGTGCCTGGAGTATGGGCCCACAGTTCTTC. The encoded protein is CAWSMGPQFF.

This clone has more than one count but fewer than ten. V usage is TRBV5-1 and J usage is TRBJ2-1, with 9 positions matching TRBD1. The ends lost 4 bases at V and 6 bases at J; junction bases unmatched: 5. Germline V gives CDR1 SGHRS, CDR2 YFSETQ. This CDR3 contains 14 residues. CDR3 sequence (DNA): TGCGCCAGCAGCCGAGGGACAGGGAGCAATGAGCAGTTCTTC. The encoded protein is CASSRGTGSNEQFF.

The V gene is TRBV20-1, the J gene TRBJ2-1, with D uncertain. The CDR3 length is 11 residues. V lost 3 bases, J lost 4 bases, and 4 bases lay in between. The germline V gene has CDR1 DFQATT and CDR2 SNEGSKA (reference sequence). CDR3 sequence (DNA): TGCAGTGCTAGTGAATACAATGAGCAGTTCTTC. The encoded protein is CSASEYNEQFF.

V usage is TRBV5-4 and J usage is TRBJ2-3; 9 bases fit TRBD2. The CDR3 contains 15 residues. V trimming: 2 bases; J trimming: 2 bases; junction bases outside the gene matches: 3. Germline CDR1 is SGHNT and CDR2 is YYREEE (reference sequence). The CDR3 DNA follows: TGTGCCAGCAGCTTACGACTAGCGGCCACAGATACGCAGTATTTT. Translation gives CASSLRLAATDTQYF.

Only a few counts were recorded for this clone. V and J are TRBV30 and TRBJ2-1; 9 bases match TRBD2. The CDR3 is 14 amino acids. Germline V gene sequence: CDR1 GTSNPN, CDR2 SVGIG (reference sequence). Trimming cost V 2 bases and J 8 bases; bases outside gene matches: 7. For the CDR3, the DNA is TGTGCCTGGAGTCGAGGCGGGGGGGCCGATGAGCAGTTCTTC. Encoded protein: CAWSRGGGADEQFF. The variable domain in full, completed from reference TRBV30 and TRBJ2-1, reads SQTIHQWPATLVQPVGSPLSLECTVEGTSNPNLYWYRQAAGRGLQLLFYSVGIGQISSEVPQNLSASRPQDRQFILSSKKLLLSDSGFYLCAWSRGGGADEQFFGPGTRLTVL.

This clone was found a few times. The rearrangement links TRBV5-1 to TRBJ2-3; possibly TRBD1 or TRBD2 for D (5 bases each). In germline, CDR1 is SGHRS, CDR2 YFSETQ. The CDR3 has 14 residues. Trimming removed 3 bases at V and 2 bases at J, with 10 bases between. CDR3 amino acids: CASSYEGTTDTQYF. The CDR3 DNA reads TGCGCCAGCAGCTATGAGGGGACCACAGATACGCAGTATTTT. Based on the CDR3 plus reference TRBV5-1 and TRBJ2-3, the full variable domain is KAGVTQTPRYLIKTRGQQVTLSCSPISGHRSVSWYQQTPGQGLQFLFEYFSETQRNKGNFPGRFSGRQFSNSRSEMNVSTLELGDSALYLCASSYEGTTDTQYFGPGTRLTVL.

The genes are TRBV5-6 and TRBJ1-2, with D unresolved. Trimming stripped 1 base from V and 5 bases from J, with 9 bases between. Looked up from germline, CDR1 is SGHDT and CDR2 is YYEEEE. There are 13 residues in the CDR3. The CDR3 bases are TGTGCCAGCAGCTTGTCTACAGCATATGGCTACACCTTC. This encodes CASSLSTAYGYTF.

This chain connects TRBV2 to TRBJ1-4; possibly TRBD1 for D (5 bases). This CDR3 comprises 15 residues. Trimming stripped 6 bases from V and 4 bases from J, with 15 bases between. The V gene's germline CDR1 is SNHLY and CDR2 FYNNEI. CDR3 amino acids: CASSLDSSINEKLFF. The CDR3, as DNA: TGTGCCAGCAGCCTAGACAGCTCCATTAATGAAAAACTGTTTTTT. The variable domain in full, completed from reference TRBV2 and TRBJ1-4, reads EPEVTQTPSHQVTQMGQEVILRCVPISNHLYFYWYRQILGQKVEFLVSFYNNEISEKSEIFDDQFSVERPDGSNFTLKIRSTKLEDSAMYFCASSLDSSINEKLFFGSGTQLSVL.

This clone is a singleton in its sample. The chain links TRBV15 to TRBJ1-5; 8 bases fit TRBD1. Germline V gene data show CDR1 as LNHNV and CDR2 as YYDKDF (reference sequence). Trimming took 3 bases from V and 3 from J; bases not matched to a gene: 7. This CDR3 spans 16 amino acids. CDR3 DNA sequence: TGTGCCACCAGCAGCCAAGACAGGGGATTCAATCAGCCCCAGCATTTT. Its translation: CATSSQDRGFNQPQHF.

This clone was recorded once. The chain links TRBV6-1 to TRBJ2-7; maybe TRBD1 (7 bases). V shed 4 bases and J shed 3 bases, with 13 bases lying between them. Germline V lookup: CDR1 MNHNS, CDR2 SASEGT. The CDR3 is made up of 14 amino acids. CDR3 sequence: CASSAGGSGYEQYF. CDR3 bases: TGTGCCAGCAGTGCAGGGGGGTCGGGCTACGAGCAGTACTTC.

This clone was observed once. Within the sample, other DNA sequences also encode this same CDR3. The rearrangement joins TRBV5-1 to TRBJ2-5, with 7 bases lining up with TRBD1. This CDR3 is built from 14 residues. V shed 0 bases, J shed 1 base, and the junction held 0 bases outside the gene matches. The germline CDR1 and CDR2 sequences are SGHRS and YFSETQ. Here the CDR3 DNA reads TGCGCCAGCAGCTTGGACAGGGGCCAAGAGACCCAGTACTTC. Protein: CASSLDRGQETQYF.

The V and J genes are TRBV7-9 and TRBJ2-7, with D perhaps matching TRBD1 (5 bases). Germline V gene data show CDR1 as SEHNR and CDR2 as FQNEAQ (reference sequence). The ends were cut back, 4 bases at V and 6 bases at J, with 19 bases in the middle. This CDR3 comprises 15 residues. Written as DNA, the CDR3 is TGTGCCAGCAGCTCCGCCGTAAGACAGTTCGTCGAGCAGTACTTC. Its protein is CASSSAVRQFVEQYF.

V is TRBV23-1 and J is TRBJ1-2; no definite D call. TRBV23-1 is an ORF; its function is uncertain. V shed 7 bases and J shed 4 bases, with 4 bases lying between them. CDR3 length equals 10 residues. CDR3 region: CASKPYGYTF. CDR3 bases: TGCGCCAGCAAACCCTATGGCTACACCTTC.

At least ten counts were recorded for this clone. The rearrangement uses TRBV6-6 and TRBJ1-5; D is possibly TRBD1 (5 bases). This CDR3 has 15 amino acids. Trimming took 6 bases from V and 2 from J, leaving 14 bases between them. The germline CDR1 and CDR2 sequences are MNHNY and SVGAGI (reference sequence). The CDR3 DNA sequence: TGTGCCAGCAGCCCGGGACCCCAGGGCAATCAGCCCCAGCATTTT. Its protein is CASSPGPQGNQPQHF.

The chain carries TRBV4-1 and TRBJ1-2; a possible D gene is TRBD1 (5 bases). V was trimmed by 3 bases and J by 1 base, leaving 18 bases between them. This CDR3 spans 17 amino acids. CDR1 and CDR2 (germline): MGHRA, YSYEKL. DNA for the CDR3: TGCGCCAGCAGCCAGGGACCTTATTCGGGGATTAACTATGGCTACACCTTC. Translating gives CASSQGPYSGINYGYTF.

In its sample, this clone was seen a few times. The J gene is TRBJ1-4, the V gene TRBV7-9; D possibly corresponds to TRBD1 (6 bases). The CDR3 is 16 amino acids. Per germline, CDR1 SEHNR and CDR2 FQNEAQ (reference sequence). V was clipped by 5 bases and J by 8 bases, with 21 bases between them. CDR3 region: CASSRSISGAREKLFF. In DNA form, the CDR3 reads TGTGCCAGCAGCCGTAGTATCTCGGGGGCGAGGGAAAAACTGTTTTTT.

This rearrangement joins TRBV6-5 to TRBJ2-7, with D unclear. V dropped 0 bases and J dropped 5 bases, with 8 bases sitting between them. Per the germline V gene, CDR1 is MNHEY and CDR2 is SVGAGI. The length of the CDR3 is 13 residues. Here the CDR3 reads CASSYSWKHEQYF. DNA for the CDR3: TGTGCCAGCAGTTACTCGTGGAAGCACGAGCAGTACTTC.

In nucleotides, the CDR3 is TGTGCCAGCAGTTTATCCAGCGGGGGGGCGTATGAGCAGTTCTTC. This encodes CASSLSSGGAYEQFF. V and J are TRBV27 and TRBJ2-1, with 10 positions matching TRBD2. CDR3 length: 15 amino acids. J gave up 8 bases and V 0 bases, and 4 bases lay outside the gene matches. Germline assignment: CDR1 MNHEY and CDR2 SMNVEV (reference sequence).